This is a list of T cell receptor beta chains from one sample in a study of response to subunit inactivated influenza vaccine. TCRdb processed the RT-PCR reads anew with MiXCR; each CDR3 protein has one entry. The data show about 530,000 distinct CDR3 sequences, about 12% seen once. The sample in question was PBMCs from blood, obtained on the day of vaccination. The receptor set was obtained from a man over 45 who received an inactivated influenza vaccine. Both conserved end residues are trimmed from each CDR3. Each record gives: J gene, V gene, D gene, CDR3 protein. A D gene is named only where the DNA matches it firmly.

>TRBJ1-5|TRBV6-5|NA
ASSYSFSNQPQH
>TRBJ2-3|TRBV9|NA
ASSVAPSLGTDTQY
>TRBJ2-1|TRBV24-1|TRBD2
ATSDSPSSGREQF
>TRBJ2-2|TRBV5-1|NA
ASGTTVNTGELF
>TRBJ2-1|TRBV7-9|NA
ASSLASGYSCF
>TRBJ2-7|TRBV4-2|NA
AMGPPLLYEQY
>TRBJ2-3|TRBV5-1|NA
ASSLGGQGPDTQY
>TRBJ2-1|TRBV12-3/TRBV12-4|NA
AGSVGDEQF
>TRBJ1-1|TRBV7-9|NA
ASSLEGRDGPEAF
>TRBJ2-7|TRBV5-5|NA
ASSLELAYIYEQY
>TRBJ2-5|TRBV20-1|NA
SASRGNRVGETQY
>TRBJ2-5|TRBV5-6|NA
ASSNLGHSLETQY
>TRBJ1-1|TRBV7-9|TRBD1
ASSSPDRGGTNTEAF